Described below is a single TCR beta chain sequence and its context. Its specificity is not known. Looked up from germline, CDR1 is SGHRS and CDR2 is YFSETQ. The CDR3 loop spans 15 amino acids. The J segment lost 1 base and the V segment lost 2 bases, leaving 3 bases of the junction unmatched. The TCR beta cDNA libraries contained unique molecular identifiers. Via MiXCR, TCRdb re-called the PCR reads, giving one row per CDR3 protein. The sample carries a few hundred thousand distinct CDR3 sequences, 39% recorded once. The data belong to a study of post-analysis software for immune sequencing data. Study information: Disease courses included relapsing-remitting, secondary progressive and progressive-relapsing multiple sclerosis. Overall study findings and caveats: Strong co-clustering by F measure was evident for samples that had been prepared in the same batch. With TRBV5-6, TRBV5-1 and TRBV20-1 included, about five TRBV segments were more frequent in patients than in controls. People with multiple sclerosis had a significantly lower normalized Chao1 diversity than controls did.

This receptor was obtained from a girl aged 2 to 9 with multiple sclerosis. The sequenced sample was blood. The V and J genes are TRBV5-1 and TRBJ2-7; 10 bases are shared with TRBD2. This CDR3 reads CASSFTSGESYEQYF. CDR3 nucleotide sequence: TGCGCCAGCAGCTTCACTAGCGGGGAGTCCTACGAGCAGTACTTC.